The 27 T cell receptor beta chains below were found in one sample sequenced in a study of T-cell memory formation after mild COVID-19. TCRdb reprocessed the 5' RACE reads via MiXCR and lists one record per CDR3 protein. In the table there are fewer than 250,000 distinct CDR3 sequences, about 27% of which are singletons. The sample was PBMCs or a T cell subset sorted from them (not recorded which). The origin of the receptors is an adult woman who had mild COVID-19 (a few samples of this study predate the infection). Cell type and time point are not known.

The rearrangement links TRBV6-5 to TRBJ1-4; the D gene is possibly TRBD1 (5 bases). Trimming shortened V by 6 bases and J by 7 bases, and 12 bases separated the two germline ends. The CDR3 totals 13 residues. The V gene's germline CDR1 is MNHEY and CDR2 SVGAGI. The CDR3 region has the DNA TGTGCCAGCAGCTCAGGGTATCGTGAAAAACTGTTTTTT. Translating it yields CASSSGYREKLFF.

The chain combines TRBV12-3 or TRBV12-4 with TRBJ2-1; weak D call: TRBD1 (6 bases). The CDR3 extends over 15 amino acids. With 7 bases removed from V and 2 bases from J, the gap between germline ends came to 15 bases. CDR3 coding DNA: TGTGCCAGCATGGCCCCAGGGGTAGCCTACAATGAGCAGTTCTTC. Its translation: CASMAPGVAYNEQFF.

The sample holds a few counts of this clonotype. The CDR3 loop is CASSLYNPRDGYTF. For the CDR3, the DNA is TGCGCCAGCAGCTTGTACAACCCAAGGGATGGCTACACCTTC. The gene calls are TRBV5-1 and TRBJ1-2; D is undetermined. This CDR3 contains 14 residues. The germline V gene encodes CDR1 SGHRS and CDR2 YFSETQ. With 1 base removed from V and 6 bases from J, the gap between germline ends came to 13 bases.

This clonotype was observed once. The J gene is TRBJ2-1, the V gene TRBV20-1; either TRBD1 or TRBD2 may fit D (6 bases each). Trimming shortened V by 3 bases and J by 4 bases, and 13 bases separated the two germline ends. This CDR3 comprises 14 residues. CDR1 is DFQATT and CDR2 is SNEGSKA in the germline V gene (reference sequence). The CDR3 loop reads CSARWRGNYNEQFF. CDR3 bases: TGCAGTGCTAGGTGGAGGGGGAATTACAATGAGCAGTTCTTC.

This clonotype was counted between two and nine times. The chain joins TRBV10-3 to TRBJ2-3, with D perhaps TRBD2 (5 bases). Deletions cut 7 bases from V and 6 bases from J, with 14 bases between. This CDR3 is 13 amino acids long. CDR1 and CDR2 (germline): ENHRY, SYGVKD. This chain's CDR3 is CAITRAGSDTQYF. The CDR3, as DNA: TGTGCCATCACCCGGGCGGGCTCGGATACGCAGTATTTT.

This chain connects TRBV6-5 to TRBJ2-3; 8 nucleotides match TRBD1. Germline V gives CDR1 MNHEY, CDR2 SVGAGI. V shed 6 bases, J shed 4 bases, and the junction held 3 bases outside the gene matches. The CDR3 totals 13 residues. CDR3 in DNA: TGTGCCAGCAGACAGGGACAGGCAGATACGCAGTATTTT. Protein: CASRQGQADTQYF.

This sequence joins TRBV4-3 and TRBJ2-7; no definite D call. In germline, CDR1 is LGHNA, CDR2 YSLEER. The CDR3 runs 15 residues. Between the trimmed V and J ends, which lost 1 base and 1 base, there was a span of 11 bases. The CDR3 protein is CASSQADSLSYEQYF. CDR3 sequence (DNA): TGCGCCAGCAGCCAAGCAGATAGTCTATCCTACGAGCAGTACTTC.

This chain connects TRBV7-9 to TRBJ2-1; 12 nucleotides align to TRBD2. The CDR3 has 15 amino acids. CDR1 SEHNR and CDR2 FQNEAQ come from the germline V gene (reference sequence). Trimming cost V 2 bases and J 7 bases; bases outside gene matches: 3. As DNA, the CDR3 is TGTGCCAGCAGCTTAATCCTAGCGGGAGGGAATGAGCAGTTCTTC. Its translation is CASSLILAGGNEQFF.

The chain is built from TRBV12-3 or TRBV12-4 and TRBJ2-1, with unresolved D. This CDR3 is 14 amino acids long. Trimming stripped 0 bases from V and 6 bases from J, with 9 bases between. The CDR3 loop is CASSLARQLNEQFF. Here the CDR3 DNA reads TGTGCCAGCAGTTTAGCGAGGCAGCTCAATGAGCAGTTCTTC.

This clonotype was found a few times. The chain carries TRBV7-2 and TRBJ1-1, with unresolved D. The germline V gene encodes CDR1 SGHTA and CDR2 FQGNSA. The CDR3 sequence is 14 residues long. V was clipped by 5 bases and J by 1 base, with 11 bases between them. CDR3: CASSPRAQNTEAFF. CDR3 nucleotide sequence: TGTGCCAGCAGCCCCCGGGCCCAGAACACTGAAGCTTTCTTT.

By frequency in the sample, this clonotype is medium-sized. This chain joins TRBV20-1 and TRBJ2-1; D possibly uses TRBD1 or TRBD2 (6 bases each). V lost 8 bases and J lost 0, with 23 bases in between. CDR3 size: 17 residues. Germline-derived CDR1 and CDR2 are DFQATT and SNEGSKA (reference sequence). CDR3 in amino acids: CSPRDSGAVASYNEQFF. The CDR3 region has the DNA TGCAGTCCAAGGGACTCGGGGGCCGTTGCCTCCTACAATGAGCAGTTCTTC.

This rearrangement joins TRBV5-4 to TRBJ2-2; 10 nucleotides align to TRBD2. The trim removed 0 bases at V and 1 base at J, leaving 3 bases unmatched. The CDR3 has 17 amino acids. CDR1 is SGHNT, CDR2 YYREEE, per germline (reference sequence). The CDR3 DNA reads TGTGCCAGCAGCTTGGGGGCTAGCGGGGGGAACACCGGGGAGCTGTTTTTT. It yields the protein CASSLGASGGNTGELFF.

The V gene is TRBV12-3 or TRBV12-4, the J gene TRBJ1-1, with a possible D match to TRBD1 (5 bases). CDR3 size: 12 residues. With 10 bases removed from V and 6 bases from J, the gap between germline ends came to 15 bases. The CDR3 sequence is CATTWGVSEAFF. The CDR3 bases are TGTGCCACCACCTGGGGGGTGTCTGAAGCTTTCTTT.

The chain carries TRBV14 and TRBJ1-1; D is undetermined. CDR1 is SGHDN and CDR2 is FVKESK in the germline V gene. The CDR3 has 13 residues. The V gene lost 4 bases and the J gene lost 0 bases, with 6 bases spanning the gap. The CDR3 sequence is CASSPFMNTEAFF. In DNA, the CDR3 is TGTGCCAGCAGCCCGTTCATGAACACTGAAGCTTTCTTT.

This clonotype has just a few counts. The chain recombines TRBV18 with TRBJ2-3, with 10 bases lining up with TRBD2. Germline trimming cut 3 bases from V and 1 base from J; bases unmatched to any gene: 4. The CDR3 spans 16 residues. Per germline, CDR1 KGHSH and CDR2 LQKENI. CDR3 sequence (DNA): TGTGCCAGCTCACCGACCCTAGCGGGGGGCACAGATACGCAGTATTTT. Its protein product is CASSPTLAGGTDTQYF.

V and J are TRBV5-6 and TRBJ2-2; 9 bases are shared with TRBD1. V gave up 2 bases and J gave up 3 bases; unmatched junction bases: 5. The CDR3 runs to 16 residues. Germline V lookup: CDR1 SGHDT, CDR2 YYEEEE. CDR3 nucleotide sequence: TGTGCCAGCAGCTTCGACAGGGGGGGTGACACCGGGGAGCTGTTTTTT. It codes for CASSFDRGGDTGELFF.

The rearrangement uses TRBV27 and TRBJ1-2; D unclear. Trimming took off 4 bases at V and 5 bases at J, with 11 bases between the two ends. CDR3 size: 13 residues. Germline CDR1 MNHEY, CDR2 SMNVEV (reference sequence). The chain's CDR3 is CASSSSEKYGYTF. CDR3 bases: TGTGCCAGCAGTTCATCCGAGAAGTATGGCTACACCTTC.

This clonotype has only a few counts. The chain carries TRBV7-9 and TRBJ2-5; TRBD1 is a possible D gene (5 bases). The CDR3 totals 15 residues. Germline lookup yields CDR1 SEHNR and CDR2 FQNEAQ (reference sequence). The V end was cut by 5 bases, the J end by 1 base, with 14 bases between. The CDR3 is CASSTGDSAQETQYF. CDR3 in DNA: TGTGCCAGCAGCACGGGTGACAGTGCCCAAGAGACCCAGTACTTC.

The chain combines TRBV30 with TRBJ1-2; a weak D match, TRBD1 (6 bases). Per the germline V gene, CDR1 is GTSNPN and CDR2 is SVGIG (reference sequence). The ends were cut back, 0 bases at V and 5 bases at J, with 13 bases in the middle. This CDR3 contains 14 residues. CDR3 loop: CAWSVLGGRYGYTF. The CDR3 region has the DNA TGTGCCTGGAGTGTATTGGGGGGCCGGTATGGCTACACCTTC.

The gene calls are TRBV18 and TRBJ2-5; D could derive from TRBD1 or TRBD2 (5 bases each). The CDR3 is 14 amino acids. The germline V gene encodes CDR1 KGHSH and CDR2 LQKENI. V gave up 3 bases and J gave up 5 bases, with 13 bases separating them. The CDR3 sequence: CASSPTGAGETQYF. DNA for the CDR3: TGTGCCAGCTCACCCACCGGGGCCGGGGAGACCCAGTACTTC.

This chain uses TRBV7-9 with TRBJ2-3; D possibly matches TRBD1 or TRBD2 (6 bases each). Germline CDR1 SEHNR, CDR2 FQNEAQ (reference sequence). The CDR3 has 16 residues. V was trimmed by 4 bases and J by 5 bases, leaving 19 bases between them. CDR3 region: CASSSGGGNSRDTQYF. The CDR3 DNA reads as TGTGCCAGCAGCTCAGGAGGGGGTAACAGTCGAGATACGCAGTATTTT.

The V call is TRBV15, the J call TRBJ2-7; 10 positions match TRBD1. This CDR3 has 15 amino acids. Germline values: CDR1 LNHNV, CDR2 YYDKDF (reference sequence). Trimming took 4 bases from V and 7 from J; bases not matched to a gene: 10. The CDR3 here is CATSISGTGDGEQYF. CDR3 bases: TGTGCCACCAGCATCTCCGGGACAGGGGACGGAGAGCAGTACTTC.

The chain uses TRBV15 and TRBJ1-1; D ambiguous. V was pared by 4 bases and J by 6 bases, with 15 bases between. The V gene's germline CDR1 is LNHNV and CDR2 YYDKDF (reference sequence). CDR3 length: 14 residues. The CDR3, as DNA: TGTGCCACCAGCACCCGAAACGGGCGACCTGAAGCTTTCTTT. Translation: CATSTRNGRPEAFF.

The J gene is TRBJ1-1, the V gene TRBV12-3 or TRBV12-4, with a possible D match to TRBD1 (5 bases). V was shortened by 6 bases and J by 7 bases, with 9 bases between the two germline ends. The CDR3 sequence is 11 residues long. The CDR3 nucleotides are TGTGCCAGCAGCCCAAGGGGTGAAGCTTTCTTT. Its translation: CASSPRGEAFF.

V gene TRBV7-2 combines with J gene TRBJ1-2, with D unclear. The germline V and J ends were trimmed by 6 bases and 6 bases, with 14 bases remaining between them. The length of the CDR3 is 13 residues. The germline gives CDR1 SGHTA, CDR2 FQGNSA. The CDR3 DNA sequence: TGTGCCAGCAGGCAGAGTGGAGGGCATGGCTACACCTTC. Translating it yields CASRQSGGHGYTF.

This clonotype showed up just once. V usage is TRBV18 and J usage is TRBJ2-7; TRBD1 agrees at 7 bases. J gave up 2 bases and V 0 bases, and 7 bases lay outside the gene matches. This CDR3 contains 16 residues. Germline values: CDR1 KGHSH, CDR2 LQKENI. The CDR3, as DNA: TGTGCCAGCTCACCACCGCCGGGACAGCCGCCCTACGAGCAGTACTTC. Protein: CASSPPPGQPPYEQYF. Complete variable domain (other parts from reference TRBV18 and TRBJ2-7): NAGVMQNPRHLVRRRGQEARLRCSPMKGHSHVYWYRQLPEEGLKFMVYLQKENIIDESGMPKERFSAEFPKEGPSILRIQQVVRGDSAAYFCASSPPPGQPPYEQYFGPGTRLTVT.

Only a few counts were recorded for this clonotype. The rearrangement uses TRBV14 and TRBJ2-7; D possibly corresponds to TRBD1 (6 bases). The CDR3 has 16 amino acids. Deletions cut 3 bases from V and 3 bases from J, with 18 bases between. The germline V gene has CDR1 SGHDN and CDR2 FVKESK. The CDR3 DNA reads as TGTGCCAGCAGCCATTACCGGGACAACGGATTCTACGAGCAGTACTTC. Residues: CASSHYRDNGFYEQYF.